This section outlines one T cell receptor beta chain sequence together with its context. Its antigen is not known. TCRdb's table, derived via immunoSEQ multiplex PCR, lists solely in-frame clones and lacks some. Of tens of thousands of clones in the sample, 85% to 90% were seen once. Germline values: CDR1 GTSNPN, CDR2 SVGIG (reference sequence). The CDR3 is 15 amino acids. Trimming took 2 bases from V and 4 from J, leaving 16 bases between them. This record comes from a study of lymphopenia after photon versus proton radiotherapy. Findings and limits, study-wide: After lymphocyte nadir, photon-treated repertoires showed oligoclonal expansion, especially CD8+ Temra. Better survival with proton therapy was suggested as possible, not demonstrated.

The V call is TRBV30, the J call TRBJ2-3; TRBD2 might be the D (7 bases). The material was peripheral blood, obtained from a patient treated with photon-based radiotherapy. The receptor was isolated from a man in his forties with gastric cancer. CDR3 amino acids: CAWSRGGARADTQYF. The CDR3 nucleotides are TGTGCCTGGAGTAGAGGGGGGGCAAGGGCAGATACGCAGTATTTT.